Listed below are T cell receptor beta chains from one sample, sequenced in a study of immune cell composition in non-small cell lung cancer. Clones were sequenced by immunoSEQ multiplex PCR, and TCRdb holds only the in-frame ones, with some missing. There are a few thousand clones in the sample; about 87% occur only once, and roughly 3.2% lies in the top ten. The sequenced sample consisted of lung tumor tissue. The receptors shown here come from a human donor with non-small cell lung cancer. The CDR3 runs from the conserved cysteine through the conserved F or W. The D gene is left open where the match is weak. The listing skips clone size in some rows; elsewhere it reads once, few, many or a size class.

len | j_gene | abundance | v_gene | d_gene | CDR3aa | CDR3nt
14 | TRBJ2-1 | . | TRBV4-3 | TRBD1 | CASSPRDSYNEQFF | TGCGCCAGCAGCCCTCGGGACAGTTACAATGAGCAGTTCTTC
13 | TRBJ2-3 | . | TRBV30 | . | CAWSRKQGDTQYF | TGTGCCTGGAGTCGAAAACAGGGAGATACGCAGTATTTT
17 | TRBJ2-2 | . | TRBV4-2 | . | CASSQEKGRGHTGELFF | TGTGCCAGCAGCCAAGAAAAAGGCAGGGGACACACCGGGGAGCTGTTTTTT
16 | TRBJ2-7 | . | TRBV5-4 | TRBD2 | CASSLVAGGFVYEQYF | TGTGCCAGCAGCTTGGTTGCGGGAGGATTCGTCTACGAGCAGTACTTC
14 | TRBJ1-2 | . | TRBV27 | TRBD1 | CASRQQTGPYGYTF | TGTGCCAGCAGACAACAGACAGGGCCCTATGGCTACACCTTC
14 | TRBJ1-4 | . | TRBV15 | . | CATSSRASGEKLFF | TGTGCCACCAGCAGCCGGGCCAGCGGTGAAAAACTGTTTTTT
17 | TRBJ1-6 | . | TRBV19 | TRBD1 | CASSTQQGRLYNSPLHF | TGTGCCAGTAGTACGCAACAGGGGAGATTGTATAATTCACCCCTCCACTTT
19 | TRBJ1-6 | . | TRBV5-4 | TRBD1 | CASSPAPPGQGLYNSPLHF | TGTGCCAGCAGCCCCGCCCCACCGGGACAGGGTCTCTATAATTCACCCCTCCACTTT
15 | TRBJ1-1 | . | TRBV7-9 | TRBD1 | CASSLDGTGQGEAFF | TGTGCCAGCAGCTTAGATGGGACAGGGCAGGGTGAAGCTTTCTTT
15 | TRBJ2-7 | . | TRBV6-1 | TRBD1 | CASSVVTGASYEQYF | TGTGCCAGCAGTGTTGTGACAGGGGCCTCCTACGAGCAGTACTTC
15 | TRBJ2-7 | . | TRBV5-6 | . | CASRSLGGAASEQYF | TGTGCCAGCAGGTCCTTAGGGGGGGCCGCGAGCGAGCAGTACTTC
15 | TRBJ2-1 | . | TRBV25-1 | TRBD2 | CASSKRESSYNEQFF | TGTGCCAGCTCTAAGCGGGAGAGCTCCTACAATGAGCAGTTCTTC
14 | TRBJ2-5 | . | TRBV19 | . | CASSQQGSQETQYF | TGTGCCAGTAGTCAACAGGGCTCCCAAGAGACCCAGTACTTC
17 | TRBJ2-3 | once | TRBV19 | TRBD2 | CASTSRGLAGVSDTQYF | TGTGCCAGTACCAGCCGGGGACTAGCGGGAGTTTCAGATACGCAGTATTTT
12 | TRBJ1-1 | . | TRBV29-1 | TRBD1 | CSVEPGTGEAFF | TGCAGCGTTGAACCCGGGACAGGAGAAGCTTTCTTT
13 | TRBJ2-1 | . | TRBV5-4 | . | CASSLWDTVEQFF | TGTGCCAGCAGCTTATGGGACACGGTTGAGCAGTTCTTC
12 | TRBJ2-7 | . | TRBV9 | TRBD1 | CAEGQGDYEQYF | TGTGCCGAGGGACAGGGGGATTACGAGCAGTACTTC
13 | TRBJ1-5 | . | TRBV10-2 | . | CASTELVNQPQHF | TGCGCCAGCACCGAACTGGTCAATCAGCCCCAGCATTTT
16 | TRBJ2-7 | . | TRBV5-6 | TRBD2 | CASSLLLRGGLYEQYF | TGTGCCAGCAGCTTACTTTTACGCGGGGGGCTCTACGAGCAGTACTTC
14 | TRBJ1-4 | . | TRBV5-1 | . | CASSSGQSNEKLFF | TGCGCCAGCAGCTCCGGACAGTCTAATGAAAAACTGTTTTTT
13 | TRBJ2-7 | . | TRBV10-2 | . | CASSESWSYEQYF | TGCGCCAGCAGTGAGTCGTGGAGCTACGAGCAGTACTTC
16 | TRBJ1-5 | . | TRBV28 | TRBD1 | CASSRRDRGTNQPQHF | TGTGCCAGCTCACGCCGGGACAGGGGAACCAATCAGCCCCAGCATTTT
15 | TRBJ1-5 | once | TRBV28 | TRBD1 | CASYQGGQGNQPQHF | TGTGCCAGCTATCAAGGGGGACAGGGGAATCAGCCCCAGCATTTT
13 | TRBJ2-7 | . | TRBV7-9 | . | CASSQGNSYEQYF | TGTGCCAGCAGTCAGGGGAACTCCTACGAGCAGTACTTC